The 31 T cell receptor beta chains listed next were all sequenced from one sample in a study of blood T cell repertoires in COVID-19. Clones were read by immunoSEQ multiplex PCR, and TCRdb kept only the in-frame ones, dropping some. The data hold 200,000 to 300,000 clones, with around 87% observed a single time. The sample was peripheral blood. All receptors come from a woman aged 40 to 50 who had recovered from COVID-19.

The chain is built from TRBV5-1 and TRBJ1-6; 7 positions agree with TRBD1. Germline values: CDR1 SGHRS, CDR2 YFSETQ. This CDR3 is built from 16 residues. V lost 5 bases to trimming and J lost 3 bases; unmatched junction nucleotides: 8. CDR3 sequence (DNA): TGCGCCAGCAGGCTACTAGGGGGCTTCTATAATTCACCCCTCCACTTT. Translation gives CASRLLGGFYNSPLHF.

The chain combines TRBV2 with TRBJ2-2; D is undetermined. The CDR3 contains 13 residues. V was clipped by 7 bases and J by 5 bases, with 11 bases between them. The germline V gene has CDR1 SNHLY and CDR2 FYNNEI. The CDR3 loop is CASNNQDTGELFF. CDR3 DNA: TGTGCCAGCAATAATCAGGATACCGGGGAGCTGTTTTTT.

This clone was detected a few times. The chain employs TRBV5-1 and TRBJ2-3, with D perhaps TRBD1 (5 bases). Germline V gene sequence: CDR1 SGHRS, CDR2 YFSETQ. This CDR3 has 15 residues. V was cut by 6 bases and J by 6 bases, with 20 bases left in between. The CDR3 region has the DNA TGCGCCAGCATCCGTCGAGGTGGGGCCCTTGATACGCAGTATTTT. It encodes CASIRRGGALDTQYF.

This chain uses TRBV7-9 with TRBJ1-6; 7 bases are a match to TRBD1. This CDR3 has 14 amino acids. The germline V gene encodes CDR1 SEHNR and CDR2 FQNEAQ (reference sequence). Trimming took 5 bases from V and 13 from J; bases not matched to a gene: 11. The CDR3: CASSVYRGVGPLHF. CDR3 nucleotides: TGTGCCAGCAGCGTCTACAGGGGCGTGGGTCCCCTCCACTTT.

A single count supports this clone. The chain uses TRBV7-9 and TRBJ1-1; D might be TRBD1 (5 bases). This CDR3 region has 12 residues. V was trimmed by 5 bases and J by 10 bases, leaving 14 bases between them. Germline V gene sequence: CDR1 SEHNR, CDR2 FQNEAQ (reference sequence). CDR3 nucleotides: TGTGCCAGCAGCCCCCAGGGTTACCGAGCTTTCTTT. This sequence encodes CASSPQGYRAFF.

The J gene is TRBJ2-3, the V gene TRBV3-1 (or the pseudogene TRBV3-2), with D tentatively TRBD2 (5 bases). Germline loops: CDR1 LGHDT, CDR2 YNNKEL (reference sequence). The ends were cut back, 1 base at V and 1 base at J, with 18 bases in the middle. There are 18 residues in the CDR3. As DNA, the CDR3 is TGTGCCAGCAGCCAAGTTAAGCGGCGGGCGTCAGGCACAGATACGCAGTATTTT. Encoded protein: CASSQVKRRASGTDTQYF.

This chain uses TRBV19 with TRBJ2-5; D ambiguous. Germline V gene lookup returns CDR1 LNHDA and CDR2 SQIVND (reference sequence). Trimming took off 2 bases at V and 2 bases at J, with 9 bases between the two ends. The CDR3 totals 14 residues. CDR3 in amino acids: CASSITTEQETQYF. DNA for the CDR3: TGTGCCAGTAGTATAACAACAGAACAAGAGACCCAGTACTTC.

This clone showed up just a few times. The CDR3 coding sequence is TGCGCCAGCAGCTGGGAGGGTTCACCCCTCCACTTT. Its protein is CASSWEGSPLHF. This chain connects TRBV5-1 to TRBJ1-6, with no clear D. The CDR3 has 12 amino acids. Germline V gene sequence: CDR1 SGHRS, CDR2 YFSETQ. V shed 3 bases and J shed 9 bases, with 7 bases lying between them.

This rearrangement joins TRBV6-5 to TRBJ1-2; D gene unclear. Germline assignment: CDR1 MNHEY and CDR2 SVGAGI. The V gene lost 9 bases and the J gene lost 6 bases, with 14 bases spanning the gap. The CDR3 length is 12 residues. CDR3 nucleotides: TGTGCCAGAAGAGACATCTTGAATGGCTACACCTTC. Protein product: CARRDILNGYTF.

The V call is TRBV24-1, the J call TRBJ2-3; 12 bases agree with TRBD2. The CDR3 is 18 residues long. With V trimmed by 3 bases and J by 4 bases, 10 bases remained unmatched. CDR1 KGHDR and CDR2 SFDVKD come from the germline V gene. CDR3 residues: CATSDGASSGGVSDTQYF. As DNA, the CDR3 is TGTGCCACCAGTGATGGGGCGTCTAGCGGGGGGGTGTCAGATACGCAGTATTTT.

The genes are TRBV30 and TRBJ1-6; 7 bases match TRBD1. CDR1 and CDR2 from the germline V gene are GTSNPN and SVGIG (reference sequence). This CDR3 is 16 amino acids long. J gave up 7 bases and V 3 bases, and 12 bases lay outside the gene matches. The chain's CDR3 is CAWSAPGRGYNSPLHF. The CDR3 region has the DNA TGTGCCTGGAGCGCCCCCGGCAGGGGGTACAATTCACCCCTCCACTTT.

This clone was seen a handful of times. The chain uses TRBV28 and TRBJ2-3; D is possibly TRBD1 (7 bases). V lost 4 bases and J 3 bases, leaving 20 bases between the germline ends. In germline, CDR1 is MDHEN, CDR2 SYDVKM. The CDR3 covers 17 residues. Here the CDR3 DNA reads TGTGCCAGCAGTTCACTCGGAGGGGGCTCCCCGACAGATACGCAGTATTTT. Translating it yields CASSSLGGGSPTDTQYF.

The CDR3 nucleotides read TGTGCCAGCAGCACAGGGATAAATCAGCCCCAGCATTTT. Residues: CASSTGINQPQHF. The V gene is TRBV5-6, the J gene TRBJ1-5, with D perhaps TRBD1 (6 bases). This CDR3 spans 13 amino acids. From germline, CDR1 is SGHDT and CDR2 YYEEEE. Trimming took 4 bases from V and 4 from J, leaving 9 bases between them.

The chain combines TRBV7-2 with TRBJ2-2; weak D call: TRBD2 (6 bases). In germline, CDR1 is SGHTA, CDR2 FQGNSA. The CDR3 sequence is 17 residues long. V was clipped by 5 bases and J by 2 bases, with 18 bases between them. The DNA for the CDR3 is TGTGCCAGCAGCCCCCCCGGCGGAGGGGTTAACACCGGGGAGCTGTTTTTT. Translated: CASSPPGGGVNTGELFF.

A single count supports this clone. CDR3 region: CASRNKTGGIYGYTF. CDR3 nucleotide sequence: TGTGCCAGCAGGAATAAAACAGGGGGCATTTATGGCTACACCTTC. The rearrangement joins TRBV27 to TRBJ1-2; 9 positions agree with TRBD1. The trim removed 6 bases at V and 5 bases at J, leaving 10 bases unmatched. This CDR3 comprises 15 residues. Germline V gene data show CDR1 as MNHEY and CDR2 as SMNVEV (reference sequence).

The rearrangement joins TRBV18 to TRBJ2-5, with 7 bases fitting TRBD1. V shed 3 bases and J 2 bases; nucleotides not matched to a gene: 12. Germline lookup yields CDR1 KGHSH and CDR2 LQKENI. The CDR3 totals 17 residues. CDR3 coding DNA: TGTGCCAGCTCACCGCCTGAGACAGGGCCGACTCAAGAGACCCAGTACTTC. It encodes CASSPPETGPTQETQYF.

This chain links TRBV2 with TRBJ1-6; the match to TRBD1 covers 10 bases. Trimming at V came to 4 bases and at J to 9 bases, leaving 6 bases not matched to a gene. The CDR3 has 15 amino acids. CDR1 SNHLY and CDR2 FYNNEI come from the germline V gene. The CDR3 is CASSAGQGFSSPLHF. Here the CDR3 DNA reads TGTGCCAGCAGTGCGGGACAGGGGTTCTCTTCACCCCTCCACTTT.

The V gene is TRBV7-9, the J gene TRBJ1-2; D uncertain. Between the trimmed V and J ends, which lost 8 bases and 7 bases, there was a span of 14 bases. Per the germline V gene, CDR1 is SEHNR and CDR2 is FQNEAQ (reference sequence). The CDR3 contains 12 residues. The CDR3 DNA reads TGTGCCAGCGAAGCCGGCCCGGGTGGCTACACCTTC. It is translated as CASEAGPGGYTF.

The chain employs TRBV5-1 and TRBJ1-1, with D tentatively TRBD1 (6 bases). The germline gives CDR1 SGHRS, CDR2 YFSETQ. V shed 3 bases and J shed 5 bases, with 14 bases lying between them. CDR3 length: 14 amino acids. CDR3 sequence: CASSSQGGETEAFF. CDR3 DNA sequence: TGCGCCAGCAGCTCACAGGGAGGGGAGACTGAAGCTTTCTTT.

The V call is TRBV19, the J call TRBJ2-7, with 9 bases matching TRBD1. The CDR3 has 15 amino acids. V lost 6 bases to trimming and J lost 2 bases; unmatched junction nucleotides: 8. The germline V gene encodes CDR1 LNHDA and CDR2 SQIVND (reference sequence). CDR3 sequence: CASRYRDRDTYEQYF. The CDR3 region has the DNA TGTGCCAGTAGGTACCGGGACAGGGACACCTACGAGCAGTACTTC.

This clone has only one observation. The chain employs TRBV6-5 and TRBJ1-2, with a possible D match to TRBD1 (6 bases). The CDR3 is 13 amino acids. The germline gives CDR1 MNHEY, CDR2 SVGAGI. The V end was cut by 5 bases, the J end by 2 bases, with 9 bases between. The CDR3 DNA sequence: TGTGCCAGCAGTCCCCAGGGGAACTATGGCTACACCTTC. Translated: CASSPQGNYGYTF.

This clone was observed once. J is TRBJ2-7 and V is TRBV30, with 7 bases that match TRBD2. Per the germline V gene, CDR1 is GTSNPN and CDR2 is SVGIG (reference sequence). The V gene end was trimmed by 1 base and the J gene end by 3 bases; junction bases not matched to a gene: 12. There are 16 residues in the CDR3. The CDR3 nucleotides read TGTGCCTGGAGTGCCTGGGGGGGGGACCGCGTCTACGAGCAGTACTTC. It yields the protein CAWSAWGGDRVYEQYF.

The J gene is TRBJ2-7, the V gene TRBV7-2, with 9 positions matching TRBD2. The trim removed 1 base at V and 6 bases at J, leaving 7 bases unmatched. Germline CDR1 is SGHTA and CDR2 is FQGNSA. CDR3 length: 15 amino acids. CDR3 nucleotide sequence: TGTGCCAGCAGCTTAGACGGCGGGGGGGCGAGCGAGCAGTACTTC. It yields the protein CASSLDGGGASEQYF. Full variable domain (outside the CDR3, taken from reference TRBV7-2 and TRBJ2-7): GAGVSQSPSNKVTEKGKDVELRCDPISGHTALYWYRQSLGQGLEFLIYFQGNSAPDKSGLPSDRFSAERTGGSVSTLTIQRTQQEDSAVYLCASSLDGGGASEQYFGPGTRLTVT.

The V gene is TRBV27, the J gene TRBJ2-7; 9 bases agree with TRBD1. The CDR3 covers 14 residues. The germline CDR1 and CDR2 sequences are MNHEY and SMNVEV (reference sequence). V dropped 3 bases and J dropped 4; count of bases not matched to a gene: 4. CDR3 nucleotide sequence: TGTGCCAGCAGTTTTGGGACAGGGTGGTACGAGCAGTACTTC. It yields the protein CASSFGTGWYEQYF.

This clone is a singleton in its sample. CDR3: CAISAQPGVIEQYF. DNA of the CDR3: TGTGCCATCAGTGCCCAGCCGGGGGTTATCGAGCAGTACTTC. The chain uses TRBV10-3 and TRBJ2-7, with D maybe TRBD2 (6 bases). CDR1 and CDR2 (germline): ENHRY, SYGVKD. Trimming removed 4 bases at V and 6 bases at J, with 16 bases between. There are 14 residues in the CDR3.

The rearrangement joins TRBV27 to TRBJ2-1; 7 bases line up with TRBD1. CDR1 is MNHEY and CDR2 is SMNVEV in the germline V gene (reference sequence). V dropped 4 bases and J dropped 0; count of bases not matched to a gene: 3. The CDR3 covers 15 residues. The CDR3 reads CASSSDRSSYNEQFF. The CDR3 nucleotides read TGTGCCAGCAGTTCGGACAGGAGCTCCTACAATGAGCAGTTCTTC.

V usage is TRBV9 and J usage is TRBJ2-3, with TRBD1 matching 7 bases. This CDR3 contains 16 residues. V shed 4 bases, J shed 0 bases, and the junction held 8 bases outside the gene matches. CDR1 is SGDLS, CDR2 YYNGEE, per germline. CDR3 coding DNA: TGTGCCAGCAGCCCCTCCCGGGACAGCAGCACAGATACGCAGTATTTT. This encodes CASSPSRDSSTDTQYF.

The V gene is TRBV4-3, the J gene TRBJ2-5, with 9 bases matching TRBD1. J was trimmed by 3 bases and V by 2 bases; bases with no gene match: 4. The V gene's germline CDR1 is LGHNA and CDR2 YSLEER. This CDR3 has 15 residues. DNA for the CDR3: TGCGCCAGCAGCCAACGATGGACAGGGGAAGAGACCCAGTACTTC. It codes for CASSQRWTGEETQYF.

The rearrangement links TRBV6-6 to TRBJ1-2; the match to TRBD1 covers 8 bases. Germline CDR1 and CDR2: MNHNY and SVGAGI (reference sequence). V shed 2 bases, J shed 5 bases, and the junction held 4 bases outside the gene matches. The CDR3 covers 14 residues. CDR3 region: CASSYGTGAYGYTF. DNA of the CDR3: TGTGCCAGCAGTTACGGGACAGGCGCTTATGGCTACACCTTC.

This chain uses TRBV6-1 with TRBJ1-6; 7 bases are a match to TRBD1. Unmatched junction bases numbered 3, after V lost 4 bases and J lost 3 bases. The CDR3 extends over 15 amino acids. Germline loops: CDR1 MNHNS, CDR2 SASEGT. The CDR3 region is CASSGQGHYNSPLHF. CDR3 nucleotides: TGTGCCAGCAGTGGACAGGGTCACTATAATTCACCCCTCCACTTT.

This chain uses TRBV5-1 with TRBJ1-1; TRBD1 might be the D (6 bases). Between the trimmed V and J ends, which lost 3 bases and 4 bases, there was a span of 19 bases. Germline V lookup: CDR1 SGHRS, CDR2 YFSETQ. This CDR3 has 16 amino acids. CDR3 DNA: TGCGCCAGCAGCTCCGGGGGGGGCGCGCCGTCCACTGAAGCTTTCTTT. It specifies CASSSGGGAPSTEAFF.